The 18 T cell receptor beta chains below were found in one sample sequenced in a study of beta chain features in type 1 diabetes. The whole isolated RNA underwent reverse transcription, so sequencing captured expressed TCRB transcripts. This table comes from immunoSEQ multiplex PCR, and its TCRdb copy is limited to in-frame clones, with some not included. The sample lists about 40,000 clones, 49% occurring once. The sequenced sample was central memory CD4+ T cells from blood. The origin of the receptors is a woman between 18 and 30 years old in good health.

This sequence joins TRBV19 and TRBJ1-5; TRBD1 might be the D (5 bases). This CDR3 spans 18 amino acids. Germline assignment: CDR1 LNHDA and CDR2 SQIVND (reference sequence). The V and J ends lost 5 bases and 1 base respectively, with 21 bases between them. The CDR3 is CASSPWGGRGSSNQPQHF. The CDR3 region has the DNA TGTGCCAGTAGTCCCTGGGGCGGGAGAGGGTCCAGCAATCAGCCCCAGCATTTT.

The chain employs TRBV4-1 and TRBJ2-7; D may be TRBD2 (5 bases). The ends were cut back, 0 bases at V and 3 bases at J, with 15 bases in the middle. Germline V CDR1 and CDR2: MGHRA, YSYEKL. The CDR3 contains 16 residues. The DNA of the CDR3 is TGCGCCAGCAGCCAAGAGGCACTAGGTCAGTTCTACGAGCAGTACTTC. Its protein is CASSQEALGQFYEQYF.

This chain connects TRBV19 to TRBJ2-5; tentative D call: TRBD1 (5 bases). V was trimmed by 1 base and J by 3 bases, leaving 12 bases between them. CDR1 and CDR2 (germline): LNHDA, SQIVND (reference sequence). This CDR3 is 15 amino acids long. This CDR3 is CASSIAGQGKETQYF. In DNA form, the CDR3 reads TGTGCCAGTAGTATAGCAGGGCAGGGAAAAGAGACCCAGTACTTC.

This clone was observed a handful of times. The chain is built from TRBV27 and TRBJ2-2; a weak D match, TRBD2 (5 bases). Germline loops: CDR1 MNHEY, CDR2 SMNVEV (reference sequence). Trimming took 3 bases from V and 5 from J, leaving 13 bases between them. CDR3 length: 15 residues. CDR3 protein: CASSFRVEGTGELFF. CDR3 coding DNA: TGTGCCAGCAGTTTCCGGGTTGAGGGAACCGGGGAGCTGTTTTTT.

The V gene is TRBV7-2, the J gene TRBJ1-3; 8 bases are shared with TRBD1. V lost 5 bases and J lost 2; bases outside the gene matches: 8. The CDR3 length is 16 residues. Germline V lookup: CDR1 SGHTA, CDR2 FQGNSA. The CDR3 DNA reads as TGTGCCAGCAGCGCCCCGGACAGGGATCCTGGAAACACCATATATTTT. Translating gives CASSAPDRDPGNTIYF.

CDR3 nucleotides: TGTGCCAGCAGTCTGGACAGGAACGAGCAGTACTTC. Encoded protein: CASSLDRNEQYF. V is TRBV2 and J is TRBJ2-7; 7 bases agree with TRBD1. The germline V gene encodes CDR1 SNHLY and CDR2 FYNNEI. The length of the CDR3 is 12 residues. Trimming cost V 5 bases and J 5 bases; bases outside gene matches: 3.

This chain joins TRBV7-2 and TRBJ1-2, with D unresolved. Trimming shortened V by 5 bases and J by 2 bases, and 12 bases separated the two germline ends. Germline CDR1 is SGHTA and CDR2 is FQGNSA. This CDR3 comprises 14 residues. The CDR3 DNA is TGTGCCAGCAGCCCCGACGGGATAAACTATGGCTACACCTTC. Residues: CASSPDGINYGYTF.

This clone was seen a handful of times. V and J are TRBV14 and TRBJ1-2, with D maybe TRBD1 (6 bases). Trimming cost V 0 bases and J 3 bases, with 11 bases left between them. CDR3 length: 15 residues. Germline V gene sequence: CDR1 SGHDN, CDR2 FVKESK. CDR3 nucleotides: TGTGCCAGCAGCCAAGATTTGGACAGTCACTATGGCTACACCTTC. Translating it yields CASSQDLDSHYGYTF. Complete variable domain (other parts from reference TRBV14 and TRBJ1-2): EAGVTQFPSHSVIEKGQTVTLRCDPISGHDNLYWYRRVMGKEIKFLLHFVKESKQDESGMPNNRFLAERTGGTYSTLKVQPAELEDSGVYFCASSQDLDSHYGYTFGSGTRLTVV.

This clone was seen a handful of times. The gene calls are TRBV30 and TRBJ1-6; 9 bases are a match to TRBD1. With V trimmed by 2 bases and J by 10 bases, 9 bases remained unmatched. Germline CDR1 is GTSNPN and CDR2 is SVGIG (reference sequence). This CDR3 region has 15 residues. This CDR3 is CAWSRGQGRNSPLHF. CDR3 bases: TGTGCCTGGAGTAGGGGACAGGGAAGAAACTCACCCCTCCACTTT.

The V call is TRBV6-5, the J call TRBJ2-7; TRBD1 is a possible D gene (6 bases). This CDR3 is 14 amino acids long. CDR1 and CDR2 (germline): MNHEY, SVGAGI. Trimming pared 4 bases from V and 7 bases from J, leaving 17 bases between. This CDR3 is CASSFGTRPGEQYF. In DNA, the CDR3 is TGTGCCAGCAGTTTCGGGACAAGGCCGGGTGAGCAGTACTTC.

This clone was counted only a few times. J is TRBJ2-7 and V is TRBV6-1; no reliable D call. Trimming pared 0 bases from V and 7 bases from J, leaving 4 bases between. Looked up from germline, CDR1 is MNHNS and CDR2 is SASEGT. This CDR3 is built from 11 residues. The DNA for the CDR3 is TGTGCCAGCAGTGAAGCGCGGGAGCAGTACTTC. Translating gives CASSEAREQYF.

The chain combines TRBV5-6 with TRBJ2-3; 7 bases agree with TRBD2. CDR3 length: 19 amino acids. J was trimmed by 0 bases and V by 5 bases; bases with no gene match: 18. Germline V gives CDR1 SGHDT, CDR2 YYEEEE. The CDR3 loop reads CASSGRVGSFGRSTDTQYF. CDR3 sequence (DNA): TGTGCCAGCAGTGGGAGGGTTGGTTCCTTCGGGCGGAGCACAGATACGCAGTATTTT. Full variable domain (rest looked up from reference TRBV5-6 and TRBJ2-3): DAGVTQSPTHLIKTRGQQVTLRCSPKSGHDTVSWYQQALGQGPQFIFQYYEEEERQRGNFPDRFSGHQFPNYSSELNVNALLLGDSALYLCASSGRVGSFGRSTDTQYFGPGTRLTVL.

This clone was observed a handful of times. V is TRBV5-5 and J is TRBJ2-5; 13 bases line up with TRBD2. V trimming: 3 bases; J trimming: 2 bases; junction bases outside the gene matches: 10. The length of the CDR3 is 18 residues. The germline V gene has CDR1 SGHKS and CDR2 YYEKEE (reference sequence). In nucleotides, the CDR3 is TGTGCCAGCAGCTCTCGGACTAGCGGGGGTATCTTACAAGAGACCCAGTACTTC. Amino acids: CASSSRTSGGILQETQYF.

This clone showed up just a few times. The CDR3 region is CASSQGYTDTQYF. The CDR3 nucleotides are TGTGCCAGCAGTCAGGGATACACAGATACGCAGTATTTT. The rearrangement links TRBV2 to TRBJ2-3, with D possibly matching TRBD1 (5 bases). V lost 5 bases and J 2 bases, leaving 8 bases between the germline ends. The germline CDR1 and CDR2 sequences are SNHLY and FYNNEI. The CDR3 is 13 residues long. Full variable domain (missing parts from reference TRBV2 and TRBJ2-3): EPEVTQTPSHQVTQMGQEVILRCVPISNHLYFYWYRQILGQKVEFLVSFYNNEISEKSEIFDDQFSVERPDGSNFTLKIRSTKLEDSAMYFCASSQGYTDTQYFGPGTRLTVL.

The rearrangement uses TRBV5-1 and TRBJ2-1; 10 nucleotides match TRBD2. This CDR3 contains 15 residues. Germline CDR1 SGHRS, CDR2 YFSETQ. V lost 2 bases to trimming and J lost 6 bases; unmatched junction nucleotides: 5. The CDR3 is CASSFEIAGGNEQFF. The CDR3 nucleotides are TGCGCCAGCAGCTTTGAGATAGCGGGAGGCAATGAGCAGTTCTTC.

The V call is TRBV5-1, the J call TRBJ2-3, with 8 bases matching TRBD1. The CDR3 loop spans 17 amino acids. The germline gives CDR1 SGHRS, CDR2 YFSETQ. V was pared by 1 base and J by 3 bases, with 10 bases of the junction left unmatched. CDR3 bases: TGCGCCAGCAGCTTGAACCCCGGACAGGGTTCGACAGATACGCAGTATTTT. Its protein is CASSLNPGQGSTDTQYF. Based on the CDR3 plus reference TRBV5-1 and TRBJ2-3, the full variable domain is KAGVTQTPRYLIKTRGQQVTLSCSPISGHRSVSWYQQTPGQGLQFLFEYFSETQRNKGNFPGRFSGRQFSNSRSEMNVSTLELGDSALYLCASSLNPGQGSTDTQYFGPGTRLTVL.

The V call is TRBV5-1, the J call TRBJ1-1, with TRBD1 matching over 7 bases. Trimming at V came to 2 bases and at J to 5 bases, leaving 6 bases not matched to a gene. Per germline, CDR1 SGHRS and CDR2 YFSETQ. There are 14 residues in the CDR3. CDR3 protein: CASSLRTGGTEAFF. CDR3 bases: TGCGCCAGCAGCTTAAGGACAGGTGGGACTGAAGCTTTCTTT.

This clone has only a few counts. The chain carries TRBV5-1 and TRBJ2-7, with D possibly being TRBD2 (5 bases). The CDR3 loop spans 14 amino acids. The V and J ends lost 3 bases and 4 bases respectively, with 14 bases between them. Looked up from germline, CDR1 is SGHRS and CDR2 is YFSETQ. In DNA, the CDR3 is TGCGCCAGCAGCTCGAGTGGAGGACTTTACGAGCAGTACTTC. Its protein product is CASSSSGGLYEQYF.